The 14 T cell receptor beta chains below were found in one sample sequenced in a study of blood T cells in healthy people across ages. The use of a sample-barcoded 5' primer and a J-beta primer mix characterized a second PCR of about 7 to 12 cycles. MiXCR, run by TCRdb on the 5' RACE reads, gives a single entry per CDR3 protein. Of about 670,000 distinct CDR3 sequences in the sample, approximately 40% were seen once. Sequenced: blood. The receptors here all came from a man older than 75 in good health.

The chain recombines TRBV12-3 or TRBV12-4 with TRBJ1-2; TRBD1 agrees at 9 bases. The CDR3 extends over 15 amino acids. Trimming cost V 3 bases and J 3 bases; bases outside gene matches: 5. The CDR3 bases are TGTGCCAGCAGTTTGAATAGGGACAGGGACTATGGCTACACCTTC. Translation: CASSLNRDRDYGYTF.

This chain connects TRBV7-9 to TRBJ2-1; 10 bases are a match to TRBD1. CDR1 and CDR2 from the germline V gene are SEHNR and FQNEAQ (reference sequence). After removal of 5 bases from V and 6 bases from J, the junction contained 10 bases not matched to a gene. The CDR3 is 16 residues long. The CDR3 DNA sequence: TGTGCCAGCAGCCTACGAGCCGGACAGGGGGGCAATGAGCAGTTCTTC. This encodes CASSLRAGQGGNEQFF.

Concerning this clonotype itself: Germline is not matched at one junction end, which may reflect a read error. The chain combines TRBV3-1 with TRBJ1-1, with D hard to call. The CDR3 contains 13 residues. The germline V gene encodes CDR1 LGHDT and CDR2 YNNKEL (reference sequence). In DNA form, the CDR3 reads TGTGCCAGCAGCCAAGAGCGGCGTACTGGAGCTTTCTTT. This codes for CASSQERRTGAFF. The variable domain in full, completed from reference TRBV3-1 and TRBJ1-1, reads DTAVSQTPKYLVTQMGNDKSIKCEQNLGHDTMYWYKQDSKKFLKIMFSYNNKELIINETVPNRFSPKSPDKAHLNLHINSLELGDSAVYFCASSQERRTGAFFGQGTRLTVV.

This clonotype was seen a handful of times. The V gene is TRBV5-1, the J gene TRBJ2-5; 9 bases are a match to TRBD2. The CDR3 length is 17 residues. Unmatched junction bases numbered 7, after V lost 0 bases and J lost 1 base. Per the germline V gene, CDR1 is SGHRS and CDR2 is YFSETQ. CDR3 amino acids: CASSLVAGVSFQETQYF. The CDR3 nucleotides read TGCGCCAGCAGCTTGGTAGCGGGAGTAAGCTTCCAAGAGACCCAGTACTTC.

The chain recombines TRBV20-1 with TRBJ2-7; the D gene is possibly TRBD1 (6 bases). The CDR3 runs to 15 residues. Per germline, CDR1 DFQATT and CDR2 SNEGSKA (reference sequence). Trimming cost V 1 base and J 2 bases, with 15 bases left between them. DNA for the CDR3: TGCAGTGCTAGAGCTACAGGGTATTTTACCTACGAGCAGTACTTC. It yields the protein CSARATGYFTYEQYF.

This clonotype appeared a single time. The V gene is TRBV10-3, the J gene TRBJ1-2; perhaps TRBD1 as D (6 bases). Germline assignment: CDR1 ENHRY and CDR2 SYGVKD. V gave up 6 bases and J gave up 3 bases, with 14 bases separating them. This CDR3 has 14 amino acids. CDR3 sequence: CAISGSGADYGYTF. In nucleotides, the CDR3 is TGTGCCATCAGCGGCTCAGGGGCTGACTATGGCTACACCTTC.

This clonotype was observed a handful of times. This chain connects TRBV4-2 to TRBJ1-2; D ambiguous. The CDR3 has 13 amino acids. The V end was cut by 1 base, the J end by 4 bases, with 7 bases between. From germline, CDR1 is LGHNA and CDR2 YNFKEQ. In DNA, the CDR3 is TGTGCCAGCAGCCAAGTTGGAAGCTATGGCTACACCTTC. Amino acids: CASSQVGSYGYTF.

The rearrangement links TRBV6-2 or TRBV6-3 to TRBJ2-3; D may match TRBD1 or TRBD2 (5 bases each). Looked up from germline, CDR1 is MNHEY and CDR2 is SVGEGT. V shed 11 bases and J shed 0 bases, with 15 bases lying between them. The CDR3 spans 14 residues. DNA for the CDR3: TGTGCCGGAGCCGTTGGGGGAAGCACAGATACGCAGTATTTT. It translates to CAGAVGGSTDTQYF.

This chain joins TRBV28 and TRBJ2-7; D is possibly TRBD1 (6 bases). Germline V CDR1 and CDR2: MDHEN, SYDVKM. V was cut by 5 bases and J by 2 bases, with 19 bases left in between. The CDR3 has 16 residues. CDR3 bases: TGTGCCAGCAGTCCAAGCCTAGGACAGCAAACCTACGAGCAGTACTTC. It is translated as CASSPSLGQQTYEQYF.

This clonotype has just a few counts. The chain couples TRBV27 to TRBJ2-3; D is uncertain. From germline, CDR1 is MNHEY and CDR2 SMNVEV (reference sequence). CDR3 length: 13 residues. V was shortened by 5 bases and J by 3 bases, with 9 bases between the two germline ends. The DNA for the CDR3 is TGTGCCAGCAGTCCCTTTGGGACAGATACGCAGTATTTT. This sequence encodes CASSPFGTDTQYF.

This clonotype was picked up a small number of times. V is TRBV29-1 and J is TRBJ2-2; D unresolved. Germline V gene data show CDR1 as SQVTM and CDR2 as ANQGSEA. The CDR3 has 14 residues. The V end lost 6 bases, the J end lost 1 base, and 12 bases lay between the germline ends. The CDR3 nucleotides are TGCAGCGTCAAGGGCGTGGTGAACACCGGGGAGCTGTTTTTT. Translated: CSVKGVVNTGELFF.

A note on this clonotype: This sequence may be a read error, since a much larger clone differs from it by one base. The chain's CDR3 is CASATDGTSPYEQYF. The DNA for the CDR3 is TGTGCCAGCGCCACAGACGGGACGTCCCCGTACGAGCAGTACTTC. This chain links TRBV6-2 or TRBV6-3 with TRBJ2-4; D possibly uses TRBD1 or TRBD2 (5 bases each). The end of the DNA aligns better with TRBJ2-7, so the J call may be wrong. CDR1 is MNHEY, CDR2 SVGEGT, per germline. This CDR3 is 15 amino acids long.

A few counts support this clonotype. The chain couples TRBV11-2 to TRBJ2-1; 11 positions match TRBD1. V was pared by 4 bases and J by 6 bases, with 5 bases of the junction left unmatched. The length of the CDR3 is 15 residues. In germline, CDR1 is SGHAT, CDR2 FQNNGV. The CDR3 DNA reads TGTGCCAGCAGCTGGGACAGGGGGGATAGCAATGAGCAGTTCTTC. As protein: CASSWDRGDSNEQFF.

The rearrangement joins TRBV14 to TRBJ2-1; the D gene is possibly TRBD2 (6 bases). The CDR3 is 14 amino acids. With 5 bases removed from V and 7 bases from J, the gap between germline ends came to 15 bases. Germline-derived CDR1 and CDR2 are SGHDN and FVKESK. CDR3 DNA: TGTGCCAGCAGCTCACCGGGACTCCAGAATGAGCAGTTCTTC. Translation gives CASSSPGLQNEQFF.